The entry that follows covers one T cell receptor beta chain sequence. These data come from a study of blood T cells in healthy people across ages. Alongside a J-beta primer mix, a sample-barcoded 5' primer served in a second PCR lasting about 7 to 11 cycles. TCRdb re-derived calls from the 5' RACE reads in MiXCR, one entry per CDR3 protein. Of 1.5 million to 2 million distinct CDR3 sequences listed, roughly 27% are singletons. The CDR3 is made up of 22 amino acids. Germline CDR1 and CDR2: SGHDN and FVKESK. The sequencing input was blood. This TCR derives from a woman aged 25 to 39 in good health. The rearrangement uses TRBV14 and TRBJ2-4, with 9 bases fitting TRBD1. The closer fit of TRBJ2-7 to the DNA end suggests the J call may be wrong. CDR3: CASSQEIGTGRVGARLLIEQYF. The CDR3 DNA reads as TGTGCCAGCAGCCAAGAGATCGGGACAGGGAGAGTTGGAGCTAGGTTATTGATCGAGCAGTACTTC.